This TCR beta chain appears in the sequencing data of a study of spatial heterogeneity in lung cancer. This clonotype came up once. What it binds is not known. General study findings and limits: How many expanded intratumoral alpha and beta TCRs were present tracked the tumor mutation count, which was a count of nonsynonymous mutations.

TCRdb passed the 5' RACE reads through MiXCR, listing each CDR3 protein once. The table includes fewer than 20,000 distinct CDR3 sequences, approximately 6.5% detected once. The time point: sample taken at primary tumor resection. The sequenced material consisted of unsorted whole RNA from tumor, nontumor lung or frozen PBMC. After removal of 5 bases from V and 4 bases from J, the junction contained 10 bases not matched to a gene. This CDR3 is built from 15 residues. Germline values: CDR1 SGHNT, CDR2 YYREEE (reference sequence). This sequence joins TRBV5-4 and TRBJ2-5; 8 bases align to TRBD1. This material consisted of lung tumor tissue, taken at surgery. This TCR was recovered from a female donor with early-stage non-small cell lung cancer. The CDR3 spells CASSPGQGVIETQYF. CDR3 coding DNA: TGTGCCAGCAGTCCAGGACAGGGAGTGATAGAGACCCAGTACTTC.